The present T cell receptor (beta chain) was sequenced within a study of molecular identifiers for immune sequencing clone quantification. TCRdb independently ran MiXCR on the PCR reads; one entry per CDR3 protein. This sample has over 550,000 distinct CDR3 sequences, with approximately 24% found just once. In regard to this clonotype: Its ends do not fully match the called genes, so a read error is possible.

The CDR3 runs 14 residues. Germline V gene lookup returns CDR1 MNHEY and CDR2 SMNVEV (reference sequence). This TCR was recovered from a human donor in good health. Some libraries in this study had Jurkat cell RNA spiked in. The rearrangement uses TRBV27 and TRBJ1-2; 8 bases match TRBD1. The sample was naive CD8+ T cells from blood, with Jurkat cell RNA spiked in. Subset in this sample: FACS-sorted CD8+CD4-CCR7+CD45RA+ naive T cells. CDR3 residues: CAGSWTGPNYGYTF. Here the CDR3 DNA reads TGTGCCGGCAGTTGGACAGGGCCTAACTATGGCTACACCTTC.